A selection of T cell receptor beta chains follows, all from one sample in a study of T cells in tumors after PD-1 blockade. Clones were read by immunoSEQ multiplex PCR, and TCRdb kept only the in-frame ones, dropping some. Of approximately 2,800 clones in the sample, 71% were seen once. Specimen: tumor tissue, collected after anti-PD-1 treatment. All receptors come from a human donor with basal cell carcinoma. CDR3s include the opening cysteine and the closing phenylalanine or tryptophan. The D gene is left open where the match is weak. The size field is filled for only some rows; it gives once, few, many or a size class.

TGCAGCGTTCCGGGACAGGGGGGGAGAGGGGCTTTCTTT,CSVPGQGGRGAFF,TRBD1,.,TRBJ1-1,TRBV29-1
TGTGCCAGCAGTGAATTCCGGGACCCACCCTACGAGCAGTACTTC,CASSEFRDPPYEQYF,.,large,TRBJ2-7,TRBV25-1
TGCGCCAGCAGCTTGGTGTCGGATTATGGCTACACCTTC,CASSLVSDYGYTF,.,.,TRBJ1-2,TRBV5-1
TGTGCCACCAGCAGAGTTGGGGGACAGGGGGTGTACGAGCAGTACTTC,CATSRVGGQGVYEQYF,TRBD1,.,TRBJ2-7,TRBV15
TGTGCCAGCAGTCTCACAGGGGTTCAGCCCCAGCATTTT,CASSLTGVQPQHF,TRBD1,.,TRBJ1-5,TRBV6-5
TGTGCCAGCAGCTTAAGAGAGATCAATCAGCCCCAGCATTTT,CASSLREINQPQHF,.,.,TRBJ1-5,TRBV7-8
TGTGCCAGCAGTTTTTTGGCCGACAGGAACACTGAAGCTTTCTTT,CASSFLADRNTEAFF,.,.,TRBJ1-1,TRBV27
TGCGCCAGCAGCTACACATCGGGACAGGGGGCTCACACCTTC,CASSYTSGQGAHTF,TRBD1,few,TRBJ1-2,TRBV5-1
TGTGCCAGCAGCCTTCGGACAGGGGGCAACGGGGATACGCAGTATTTT,CASSLRTGGNGDTQYF,TRBD1,.,TRBJ2-3,TRBV7-9
TGTGCCAGCAGCGTAGAAGGGGGGGGACGCGGTCCTCACGAGCAGTACTTC,CASSVEGGGRGPHEQYF,.,.,TRBJ2-7,TRBV9
TGTGCCAGCAGCCCGGGACTAGCGGGGGGGCCTGATACGCAGTATTTT,CASSPGLAGGPDTQYF,TRBD2,.,TRBJ2-3,TRBV7-8
TGTGCCACCAGCCCTTACGAGGGAGGCGGCTACACCTTC,CATSPYEGGGYTF,.,few,TRBJ1-2,TRBV15
TGCGCCAGCAGCTTGGACAGGTTTCAAGAGACCCAGTACTTC,CASSLDRFQETQYF,.,.,TRBJ2-5,TRBV5-1
TGCAGCGTTCGACTAGCGGGCACAGATACGCAGTATTTT,CSVRLAGTDTQYF,TRBD2,.,TRBJ2-3,TRBV29-1
TGTGCCAGCAGCCCGGGACCTACCTACGAGCAGTACTTC,CASSPGPTYEQYF,.,.,TRBJ2-7,TRBV11-3
TGTGCCTGGAGTTCGGGACTAGCAGAGACCCAGTACTTC,CAWSSGLAETQYF,TRBD2,once,TRBJ2-5,TRBV30
TGTGCCAGCAGGCCTCAGGGGGCGAGCACTGAAGCTTTCTTT,CASRPQGASTEAFF,TRBD1,.,TRBJ1-1,TRBV7-2
TGCGCCAGCAGCCTGGGAAACCAAGAGACCCAGTACTTC,CASSLGNQETQYF,.,.,TRBJ2-5,TRBV5-1
TGTGCCAGTAGTATTGGAGGGCTCTCCTACGAGCAGTACTTC,CASSIGGLSYEQYF,.,.,TRBJ2-7,TRBV19
TGTGCCAGCAGTCCCCAGGGGCTAGCGGGGTATTTT,CASSPQGLAGYF,TRBD2,.,TRBJ2-3,TRBV12-3/TRBV12-4
TGTGCCAGCAGCCTAAGCGGGGGCCCAGATACGCAGTATTTT,CASSLSGGPDTQYF,TRBD2,.,TRBJ2-3,TRBV11-3
TGTGCCAGCAGCTTGACAGGGGCTGGGGCCAACGTCCTGACTTTC,CASSLTGAGANVLTF,TRBD1,.,TRBJ2-6,TRBV7-9
TGCAGCGTTGACGGAGAATTCTCCTACAATGAGCAGTTCTTC,CSVDGEFSYNEQFF,.,.,TRBJ2-1,TRBV29-1
TGCGCCAGCAGCTTGGCCCTGGAACCATCCTACGAGCAGTACTTC,CASSLALEPSYEQYF,.,few,TRBJ2-7,TRBV5-1
TGTGCCAGCAGTTTAGGAGGGGGGCTTAGAACGCAGTATTTT,CASSLGGGLRTQYF,.,.,TRBJ2-3,TRBV6-1
TGTGCCAGCAGCTTGTGGGGGGCACGGGGCTACACCTTC,CASSLWGARGYTF,.,.,TRBJ1-2,TRBV5-5
TGTGCCAGTAGTCGCGTACAGGGGGCCTCCGTTGGCTACACCTTC,CASSRVQGASVGYTF,TRBD1,few,TRBJ1-2,TRBV19
TGCGCCAGCAGCCAAGGAATATCCAGGGACACTGAAGCTTTCTTT,CASSQGISRDTEAFF,.,.,TRBJ1-1,TRBV4-1
TGTGCCAGCTCAGCAAAACAGGGTGAGGGCACTGAAGCTTTCTTT,CASSAKQGEGTEAFF,.,.,TRBJ1-1,TRBV18
TGTGCCAGCAGCCCGGACAGGGGCGAGCAGTACTTC,CASSPDRGEQYF,TRBD1,once,TRBJ2-7,TRBV5-6
TGTGCCAGCAGCCAAGAATGGCACGGGGGGTCCTACGAGCAGTACTTC,CASSQEWHGGSYEQYF,TRBD2,.,TRBJ2-7,TRBV3-1/TRBV3-2
TGTGCCAGCAGTTTCCGGGACTACAAACGAGGCGAGCAGTACTTC,CASSFRDYKRGEQYF,TRBD2,few,TRBJ2-7,TRBV5-4
TGTGCCAGCAGACCTTCGGCGGATAGCAATCAGCCCCAGCATTTT,CASRPSADSNQPQHF,.,.,TRBJ1-5,TRBV6-5
TGTGCCAGCAGCTTAGCCGGTCTGAACACTGAAGCTTTCTTT,CASSLAGLNTEAFF,.,once,TRBJ1-1,TRBV7-2
TGTGCCAGCAGTGAAGGTAGCCTAATCTCCCCATATGGCTACACCTTC,CASSEGSLISPYGYTF,.,.,TRBJ1-2,TRBV6-1
TGTGCCAGCAGCCATGGACAGGGGACGGAAAAACTGTTTTTT,CASSHGQGTEKLFF,TRBD1,.,TRBJ1-4,TRBV27
TGTGCCTGGAGTGTATCTAGGGGCCCGGCGTACGAGCAGTACTTC,CAWSVSRGPAYEQYF,.,few,TRBJ2-7,TRBV30
TGTGCCAGCAGCTTAGCCAACAGAGGCTATGGCTACACCTTC,CASSLANRGYGYTF,.,.,TRBJ1-2,TRBV7-9
TGTGCCAGTAGGATACAGGGGGCCTATGAAAAACTGTTTTTT,CASRIQGAYEKLFF,TRBD1,.,TRBJ1-4,TRBV19
TGTGCCAGTAGTATTACCCAGGGTAGTGGCTACACCTTC,CASSITQGSGYTF,.,.,TRBJ1-2,TRBV19
TGTGCCAGCAGGGGATTCGATGGCGAGCAGTACTTC,CASRGFDGEQYF,.,.,TRBJ2-7,TRBV2
TGTGCCAGCTCACCAATTCGACTAAACACCGGGGAGCTGTTTTTT,CASSPIRLNTGELFF,.,.,TRBJ2-2,TRBV18
TGTGCCAGCAGTCGGACTAGCGGGGGGGTGGATACGCAGTATTTT,CASSRTSGGVDTQYF,TRBD2,.,TRBJ2-3,TRBV28
TGTGCCAGCAGCGGACTAGCGGGGATCTACGAGCAGTACTTC,CASSGLAGIYEQYF,TRBD2,few,TRBJ2-7,TRBV6-4
TGTGCCAGCAGCCTGGACGGCTCTAATGAAAAACTGTTTTTT,CASSLDGSNEKLFF,.,.,TRBJ1-4,TRBV6-5
TGTGCCAGCAGTCGAGAAGAGACCCAGTACTTC,CASSREETQYF,.,.,TRBJ2-5,TRBV6-2/TRBV6-3
TGTGCCAGCAGCTCACAGGTAACCTACAATGAGCAGTTCTTC,CASSSQVTYNEQFF,.,.,TRBJ2-1,TRBV7-8
TGTGCCAGCAGCTATATAGCGGGTCCCAACTACGAGCAGTACTTC,CASSYIAGPNYEQYF,TRBD2,.,TRBJ2-7,TRBV11-1
TGTGCCAGCAGTTTATCAGGGACTAGGGTCTCCGGGGAGCTGTTTTTT,CASSLSGTRVSGELFF,TRBD2,.,TRBJ2-2,TRBV27